This record concerns one T cell receptor (beta chain) sequence. The antigen is undetermined. This sample was taken from a study of siplizumab effects on memory and regulatory T cells. Study findings and constraints: Naive versus memory phenotype went unassigned for roughly 80-96% of proliferating CD4+ or CD8+ clones. The authors did not confirm suppressive function in proliferating Tregs from siplizumab cultures. Memory T cells appeared less diverse than naive cells, which seemed to contribute substantially to alloresponse.

Per-sample assaying covered 85,000 to 100,000 TCR templates. Clones were sequenced by immunoSEQ multiplex PCR, and TCRdb holds only the in-frame ones, with some missing. The sample lists some 97,000 clones, approximately 94% seen once, with over 1% in the top ten. The sequencing input was non-Treg CD4+ T cells sorted from blood. The clonotype originates from a human donor in good health.

The CDR3 region has the DNA TGTGCCAGCAGGCGGCAGAACACTGAAGCTTTCTTT. Translating gives CASRRQNTEAFF. V usage is TRBV6-1 and J usage is TRBJ1-1; D not certain. V gave up 6 bases and J gave up 1 base, with 6 bases separating them. Germline V gives CDR1 MNHNS, CDR2 SASEGT. The CDR3 contains 12 residues.